The next 13 T cell receptor beta chains were all read from a single sample in a study of identical twins. MiXCR was run by TCRdb on the 5' RACE reads, yielding one entry per CDR3 protein. Of approximately 300,000 distinct CDR3 sequences in the sample, roughly 10% were seen once. The same specimen was also included in a second study, on yellow fever vaccine responses in identical twins.

The sequenced material came from CD8+ T cells sorted from blood. These receptor sequences come from a woman younger than 35 in good health.

This clonotype was seen a few times. J is TRBJ2-7 and V is TRBV29-1; 10 positions match TRBD2. This CDR3 has 14 amino acids. V gave up 3 bases and J gave up 3 bases; unmatched junction bases: 5. Germline V CDR1 and CDR2: SQVTM, ANQGSEA. The CDR3 DNA reads TGCAGCGTTGAGGGGACTAGCGATATCTACGAGCAGTACTTC. It is translated as CSVEGTSDIYEQYF.

This chain uses TRBV7-9 with TRBJ2-1, with a possible D match to TRBD1 (5 bases). V shed 4 bases and J shed 6 bases, with 10 bases lying between them. The CDR3 is 13 amino acids. CDR1 is SEHNR, CDR2 FQNEAQ, per germline (reference sequence). As DNA, the CDR3 is TGTGCCAGCAGCTCTAGAGACAGCAATGAGCAGTTCTTC. Residues: CASSSRDSNEQFF.

This clonotype has at least ten counts. The V and J genes are TRBV11-3 and TRBJ2-1, with 12 bases aligning to TRBD2. With V trimmed by 4 bases and J by 7 bases, 8 bases remained unmatched. Looked up from germline, CDR1 is SGHNT and CDR2 is YENEEA. The CDR3 loop spans 16 amino acids. As DNA, the CDR3 is TGTGCCAGCAGCTCGCTAGCGGGAGGGCCGGGTAATGAGCAGTTCTTC. It specifies CASSSLAGGPGNEQFF. Combining the CDR3 with reference TRBV11-3 and TRBJ2-1 gives the whole variable domain EAGVVQSPRYKIIEKKQPVAFWCNPISGHNTLYWYLQNLGQGPELLIRYENEEAVDDSQLPKDRFSAERLKGVDSTLKIQPAELGDSAVYLCASSSLAGGPGNEQFFGPGTRLTVL.

The V gene is TRBV30, the J gene TRBJ1-4; D gene unclear. With 1 base removed from V and 7 bases from J, the gap between germline ends came to 13 bases. CDR1 and CDR2 (germline): GTSNPN, SVGIG (reference sequence). The CDR3 has 14 amino acids. The CDR3 loop reads CAWSGSLLGEKLFF. The CDR3 DNA is TGTGCCTGGAGTGGCTCCCTCTTAGGTGAAAAACTGTTTTTT.

This clonotype has a count of ten or more. The V gene is TRBV11-2, the J gene TRBJ2-5; no firm D call. Germline lookup yields CDR1 SGHAT and CDR2 FQNNGV. The ends were cut back, 7 bases at V and 5 bases at J, with 11 bases in the middle. CDR3 length: 12 amino acids. The CDR3 DNA is TGTGCCAGCACTGGGGATATGGAGACCCAGTACTTC. This translates into CASTGDMETQYF.

There are a few counts of this clonotype. J is TRBJ2-7 and V is TRBV4-3; 14 nucleotides line up with TRBD2. Germline V gene sequence: CDR1 LGHNA, CDR2 YSLEER. With V trimmed by 3 bases and J by 5 bases, 6 bases remained unmatched. This CDR3 contains 16 residues. CDR3 DNA sequence: TGCGCCAGCAGCCACGGGACTAGCGGGAGAGATCACGAGCAGTACTTC. Translation gives CASSHGTSGRDHEQYF.

This clonotype has just a few counts. CDR3 sequence: CASNPLAGREETQYF. Written as DNA, the CDR3 is TGCGCCAGCAATCCGCTAGCGGGGAGGGAAGAGACCCAGTACTTC. The V and J genes are TRBV10-2 and TRBJ2-5, with 9 bases fitting TRBD2. This CDR3 is built from 15 residues. J lost 3 bases, V lost 7 bases, and 9 bases had no gene match. Looked up from germline, CDR1 is WSHSY and CDR2 is SAAADI.

The chain couples TRBV27 to TRBJ2-1; 10 nucleotides line up with TRBD2. CDR1 MNHEY and CDR2 SMNVEV come from the germline V gene (reference sequence). This CDR3 has 14 amino acids. V shed 5 bases and J 9 bases; nucleotides not matched to a gene: 7. DNA of the CDR3: TGTGCCAGCAGTAGCGGGGGGGCCCTGAGTGAGCAGTTCTTC. Translated, it gives CASSSGGALSEQFF.

This clonotype was picked up many times. V usage is TRBV10-3 and J usage is TRBJ1-1; D uncertain. The germline V gene has CDR1 ENHRY and CDR2 SYGVKD. This CDR3 comprises 15 residues. V lost 0 bases to trimming and J lost 0 bases, with 8 bases between them. The CDR3: CAISESSGMNTEAFF. CDR3 coding DNA: TGTGCCATCAGTGAGTCTTCAGGCATGAACACTGAAGCTTTCTTT.

CDR3 sequence (DNA): TGCAGCGTTGAAGAGGAGAGCAGCGCGCTTTACACCTTC. It yields the protein CSVEEESSALYTF. The rearrangement uses TRBV29-1 and TRBJ1-2; D uncertain. The CDR3 runs 13 residues. CDR1 and CDR2 (germline): SQVTM, ANQGSEA. Trimming pared 0 bases from V and 11 bases from J, leaving 16 bases between. Full variable domain (rest looked up from reference TRBV29-1 and TRBJ1-2): SAVISQKPSRDICQRGTSLTIQCQVDSQVTMMFWYRQQPGQSLTLIATANQGSEATYESGFVIDKFPISRPNLTFSTLTVSNMSPEDSSIYLCSVEEESSALYTFGSGTRLTVV.

This clonotype was detected many times. The chain employs TRBV4-3 and TRBJ2-2; D is unclear. Germline V gives CDR1 LGHNA, CDR2 YSLEER. Trimming shortened V by 0 bases and J by 0 bases, and 11 bases separated the two germline ends. The CDR3 covers 17 residues. DNA of the CDR3: TGCGCCAGCAGCCAAGATCAACCGGTAACGAACACCGGGGAGCTGTTTTTT. Translation gives CASSQDQPVTNTGELFF.

This clonotype was recorded at least ten times. The chain links TRBV3-1 to TRBJ1-1, with a tentative D call TRBD1 (5 bases). CDR3 length: 12 residues. The germline CDR1 and CDR2 sequences are LGHDT and YNNKEL (reference sequence). Between the trimmed V and J ends, which lost 4 bases and 7 bases, there was a span of 10 bases. The CDR3 reads CASSPDSYEAFF. The DNA for the CDR3 is TGTGCCAGCAGCCCCGACAGTTATGAAGCTTTCTTT.

The V gene is TRBV20-1, the J gene TRBJ2-7; 9 nucleotides match TRBD1. The CDR3 contains 16 residues. The trim removed 0 bases at V and 7 bases at J, leaving 13 bases unmatched. Germline CDR1 and CDR2: DFQATT and SNEGSKA (reference sequence). The CDR3 reads CSARDKTGTGIREQYF. DNA of the CDR3: TGCAGTGCTAGAGACAAAACCGGGACAGGGATAAGGGAGCAGTACTTC.